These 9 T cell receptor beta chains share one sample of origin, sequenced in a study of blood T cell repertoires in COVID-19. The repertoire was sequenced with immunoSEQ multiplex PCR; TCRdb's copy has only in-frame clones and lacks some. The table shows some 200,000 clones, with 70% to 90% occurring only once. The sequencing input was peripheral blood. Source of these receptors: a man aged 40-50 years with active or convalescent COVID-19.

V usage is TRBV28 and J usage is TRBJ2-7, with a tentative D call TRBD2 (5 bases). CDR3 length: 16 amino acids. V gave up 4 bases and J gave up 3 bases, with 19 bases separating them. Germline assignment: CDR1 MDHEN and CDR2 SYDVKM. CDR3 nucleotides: TGTGCCAGCAGTTCCTCACCGCTGGGGAGTTTCTACGAGCAGTACTTC. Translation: CASSSSPLGSFYEQYF.

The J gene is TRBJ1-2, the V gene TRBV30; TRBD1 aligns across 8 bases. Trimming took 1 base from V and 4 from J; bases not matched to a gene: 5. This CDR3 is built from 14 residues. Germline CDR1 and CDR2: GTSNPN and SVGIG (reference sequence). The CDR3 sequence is CAWSATTGAYGYTF. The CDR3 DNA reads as TGTGCCTGGAGTGCAACGACAGGGGCCTATGGCTACACCTTC.

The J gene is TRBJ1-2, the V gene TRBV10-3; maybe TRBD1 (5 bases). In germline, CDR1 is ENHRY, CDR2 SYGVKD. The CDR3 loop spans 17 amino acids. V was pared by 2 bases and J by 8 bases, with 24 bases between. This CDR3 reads CAISETGRHDEFRGYTF. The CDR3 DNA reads TGTGCCATCAGTGAGACAGGACGCCACGACGAATTTAGGGGCTACACCTTC.

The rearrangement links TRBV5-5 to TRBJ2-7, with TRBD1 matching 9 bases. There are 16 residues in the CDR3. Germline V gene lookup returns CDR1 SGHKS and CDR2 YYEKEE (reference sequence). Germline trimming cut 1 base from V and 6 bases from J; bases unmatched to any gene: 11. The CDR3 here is CASSLFVGQGIGEQYF. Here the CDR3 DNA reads TGTGCCAGCAGCTTGTTTGTCGGACAGGGGATCGGCGAGCAGTACTTC.

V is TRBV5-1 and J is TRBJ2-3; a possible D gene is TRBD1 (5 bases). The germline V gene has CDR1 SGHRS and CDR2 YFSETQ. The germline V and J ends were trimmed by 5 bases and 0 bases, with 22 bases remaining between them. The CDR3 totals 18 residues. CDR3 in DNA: TGCGCCAGCAGGGGAATTGGGGCCGGCGTCTTTAGCACAGATACGCAGTATTTT. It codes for CASRGIGAGVFSTDTQYF.

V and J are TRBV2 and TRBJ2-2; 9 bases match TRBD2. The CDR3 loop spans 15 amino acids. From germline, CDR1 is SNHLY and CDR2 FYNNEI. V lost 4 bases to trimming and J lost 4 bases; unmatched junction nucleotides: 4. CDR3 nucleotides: TGTGCCAGCAGTGTGGGCGGGAGGGGCACCGGGGAGCTGTTTTTT. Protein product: CASSVGGRGTGELFF.

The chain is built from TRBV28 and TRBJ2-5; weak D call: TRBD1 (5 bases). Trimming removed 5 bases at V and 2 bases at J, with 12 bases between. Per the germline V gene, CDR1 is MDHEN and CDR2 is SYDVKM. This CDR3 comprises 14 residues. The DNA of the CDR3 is TGTGCCAGCAGTATACACAGGAGTCAAGAGACCCAGTACTTC. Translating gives CASSIHRSQETQYF.

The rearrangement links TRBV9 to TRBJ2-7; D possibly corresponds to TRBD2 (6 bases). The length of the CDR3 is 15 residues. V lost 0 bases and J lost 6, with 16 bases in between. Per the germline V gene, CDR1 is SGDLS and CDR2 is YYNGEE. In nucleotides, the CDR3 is TGTGCCAGCAGCGTAGATGGTAGGGACTTCATCGAGCAGTACTTC. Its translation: CASSVDGRDFIEQYF.

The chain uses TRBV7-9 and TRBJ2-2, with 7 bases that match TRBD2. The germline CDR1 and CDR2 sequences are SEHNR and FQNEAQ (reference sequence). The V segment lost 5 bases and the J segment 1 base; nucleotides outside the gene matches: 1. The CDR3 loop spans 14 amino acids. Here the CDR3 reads CASSRGVNTGELFF. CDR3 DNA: TGTGCCAGCAGCCGGGGGGTGAACACCGGGGAGCTGTTTTTT.